The present T cell receptor (beta chain) was sequenced within a study of graft-versus-host responses after intestinal transplantation. Background on the study: Recipients obtained multivisceral, liver-intestinal, or isolated intestinal transplants. Study-wide results and limits: High graft-versus-host to host-versus-graft T cell clonal ratios marked allografts of patients with graft-donor macrochimerism. Detected in recipient marrow were GvH clones, some of which were first observed in ileum or blood.

This clone was observed a few times. The protocol was immunoSEQ multiplex PCR, while the TCRdb copy is restricted to in-frame clones and leaves out a portion. The sample has some 5,000 clones, about 29% seen once. A sort after the reaction isolated proliferating CFSE-low CD3+CD4+ and CD3+CD8+ responders. CDR3 length equals 17 residues. From germline, CDR1 is LNHDA and CDR2 SQIVND (reference sequence). With V trimmed by 4 bases and J by 0 bases, 11 bases remained unmatched. This chain links TRBV19 with TRBJ1-2; the match to TRBD1 covers 7 bases. The TCR sequence derives from a human patient who was an organ donor for intestinal transplantation. The sample consisted of alloreactive CD4+ T cells from a mixed lymphocyte reaction culture, taken before transplantation. Subset here: CFSE-low proliferating T cells sorted from roughly six-day pre-transplant mixed lymphocyte reaction (GvH or HvG direction). The CDR3, as DNA: TGTGCCAGTAGTACCGTTCCGGGACAGAAAGCTAACTATGGCTACACCTTC. Protein sequence: CASSTVPGQKANYGYTF.